The 21 T cell receptor beta chains presented below share a single source sample, sequenced in a study of identical twins. TCRdb passed the 5' RACE reads through MiXCR, listing each CDR3 protein once. The repertoire holds 690,000 or so distinct CDR3 sequences, 8.6% seen once, with 0.75% to 1% in the top ten. The same data also went into a second study, on yellow fever vaccine responses in identical twins.

Sequencing was done on a sample of PBMCs. These TCRs come from a woman between 18 and 30 years old in good health.

This clonotype has a count of ten or more. The chain links TRBV27 to TRBJ2-7; no definite D call. Germline V gene data show CDR1 as MNHEY and CDR2 as SMNVEV (reference sequence). This CDR3 region has 14 residues. V was trimmed by 5 bases and J by 7 bases, leaving 18 bases between them. CDR3 sequence (DNA): TGTGCCAGCAGTCTAATGGCCTCCCTTGCGGAGCAGTACTTC. Its translation: CASSLMASLAEQYF.

This clonotype was detected ten times or more. The rearrangement uses TRBV10-3 and TRBJ2-7; 9 positions match TRBD1. The CDR3 has 12 residues. Germline CDR1 reads ENHRY; CDR2 reads SYGVKD. Trimming cost V 6 bases and J 5 bases; bases outside gene matches: 2. DNA for the CDR3: TGTGCCATCAGCGGGACAGGGAACGAGCAGTACTTC. It specifies CAISGTGNEQYF.

Many counts were recorded for this clonotype. V is TRBV7-2 and J is TRBJ2-5; 7 bases agree with TRBD2. CDR3 length equals 15 residues. With 3 bases clipped from V and 3 bases from J, the junction kept 7 bases outside the gene matches. Germline V gene data show CDR1 as SGHTA and CDR2 as FQGNSA. The CDR3 loop is CASSFSGHGKETQYF. CDR3 coding DNA: TGTGCCAGCAGCTTTAGCGGGCACGGTAAAGAGACCCAGTACTTC. The complete variable domain, with remaining parts taken from reference TRBV7-2 and TRBJ2-5, reads GAGVSQSPSNKVTEKGKDVELRCDPISGHTALYWYRQSLGQGLEFLIYFQGNSAPDKSGLPSDRFSAERTGGSVSTLTIQRTQQEDSAVYLCASSFSGHGKETQYFGPGTRLLVL.

This clonotype was observed at least ten times. This chain links TRBV20-1 with TRBJ1-2, with TRBD1 matching 10 bases. From germline, CDR1 is DFQATT and CDR2 SNEGSKA (reference sequence). There are 15 residues in the CDR3. V dropped 0 bases and J dropped 3; count of bases not matched to a gene: 4. The CDR3 is CSAREIGTGDYGYTF. CDR3 DNA: TGCAGTGCTAGAGAAATTGGGACAGGGGACTATGGCTACACCTTC.

This clonotype was recorded a few times. Germline and junction disagree at one end, which may indicate a read error. The gene calls are TRBV20-1 and TRBJ2-7, with TRBD1 matching 7 bases. The CDR3 runs to 16 residues. The germline gives CDR1 DFQATT, CDR2 SNEGSKA (reference sequence). CDR3 in DNA: TGCAGTGCTAACCCTCCCCGAGGGACAGATTCCTCCGAGCAGTACTTC. Its translation: CSANPPRGTDSSEQYF.

The V gene is TRBV3-1, the J gene TRBJ2-7, with D hard to call. V lost 1 base and J 2 bases, leaving 12 bases between the germline ends. The CDR3 has 15 residues. Germline V gives CDR1 LGHDT, CDR2 YNNKEL (reference sequence). The CDR3 is CASSQATVPTYEQYF. The CDR3 region has the DNA TGTGCCAGCAGCCAAGCTACAGTTCCTACCTACGAGCAGTACTTC.

This clonotype was seen repeatedly, ten times or more. V usage is TRBV7-9 and J usage is TRBJ2-1, with TRBD2 matching 8 bases. This CDR3 has 17 residues. Germline V lookup: CDR1 SEHNR, CDR2 FQNEAQ (reference sequence). V trimming: 1 base; J trimming: 5 bases; junction bases outside the gene matches: 10. CDR3 sequence: CASSLGWKRESHNEQFF. Written as DNA, the CDR3 is TGTGCCAGCAGCTTAGGTTGGAAGCGGGAGTCTCACAATGAGCAGTTCTTC.

The V gene is TRBV2, the J gene TRBJ2-3; D possibly uses TRBD1 or TRBD2 (6 bases each). Germline CDR1 SNHLY, CDR2 FYNNEI. The CDR3 is made up of 13 amino acids. Trimming cost V 6 bases and J 6 bases, with 13 bases left between them. CDR3 nucleotide sequence: TGTGCCAGCAGAGGGGGGCCCCGGGATACGCAGTATTTT. It encodes CASRGGPRDTQYF.

The V gene is TRBV7-8, the J gene TRBJ2-1; 12 bases are a match to TRBD2. Germline V gene sequence: CDR1 SGHVS, CDR2 FQNEAQ. V trimming: 3 bases; J trimming: 7 bases; junction bases outside the gene matches: 10. The CDR3 has 17 amino acids. This CDR3 reads CASSFGLAGGPENEQFF. As DNA, the CDR3 is TGTGCCAGCAGCTTTGGGCTAGCGGGAGGGCCAGAGAATGAGCAGTTCTTC.

The V and J genes are TRBV18 and TRBJ1-5, with D possibly being TRBD1 (5 bases). Germline lookup yields CDR1 KGHSH and CDR2 LQKENI. This CDR3 region has 16 residues. V lost 4 bases and J 1 base, leaving 14 bases between the germline ends. The chain's CDR3 is CASSLSTGGSNQPQHF. DNA of the CDR3: TGTGCCAGCTCACTTTCTACTGGGGGAAGCAATCAGCCCCAGCATTTT.

The V call is TRBV4-2, the J call TRBJ2-1; TRBD1 aligns across 8 bases. CDR3 size: 16 residues. The germline gives CDR1 LGHNA, CDR2 YNFKEQ. Unmatched junction bases numbered 9, after V lost 1 base and J lost 7 bases. The chain's CDR3 is CASSQGGQGAFNEQFF. The CDR3 bases are TGTGCCAGCAGCCAAGGAGGCCAGGGGGCATTTAATGAGCAGTTCTTC.

This clonotype was observed at least ten times. This chain connects TRBV27 to TRBJ1-1; no reliable D call. Germline CDR1 is MNHEY and CDR2 is SMNVEV (reference sequence). The CDR3 is made up of 15 amino acids. The ends were cut back, 1 base at V and 3 bases at J, with 12 bases in the middle. As DNA, the CDR3 is TGTGCCAGCAGTTTATGGCCCGGGAGGGACACTGAAGCTTTCTTT. It encodes CASSLWPGRDTEAFF.

V and J are TRBV4-3 and TRBJ2-7; 9 bases fit TRBD1. This CDR3 contains 16 residues. V gave up 0 bases and J gave up 3 bases; unmatched junction bases: 6. CDR1 LGHNA and CDR2 YSLEER come from the germline V gene. The CDR3 DNA is TGCGCCAGCAGCCAAGACCCCCAGGGACAGGGCTACGAGCAGTACTTC. It encodes CASSQDPQGQGYEQYF.

The V call is TRBV7-3, the J call TRBJ2-1, with unresolved D. Germline values: CDR1 SGHTA, CDR2 FQGTGA. The CDR3 has 14 amino acids. V was shortened by 3 bases and J by 7 bases, with 13 bases between the two germline ends. The CDR3: CASSLGRGSNEQFF. CDR3 nucleotides: TGTGCCAGCAGCTTGGGAAGAGGATCAAATGAGCAGTTCTTC.

V and J are TRBV12-3 or TRBV12-4 and TRBJ2-7, with TRBD2 matching 11 bases. The CDR3 runs 20 residues. V trimming: 5 bases; J trimming: 4 bases; junction bases outside the gene matches: 22. CDR3 bases: TGTGCCAGCAGTCCTTCCACATACGGGGGTCGGACTAGCGGGCAATACGAGCAGTACTTC. Amino acids: CASSPSTYGGRTSGQYEQYF.

The sample holds many counts of this clonotype. The chain joins TRBV6-2 or TRBV6-3 to TRBJ2-1; 11 bases line up with TRBD2. Germline trimming cut 5 bases from V and 7 bases from J; bases unmatched to any gene: 1. This CDR3 has 13 residues. Germline V lookup: CDR1 MNHEY, CDR2 SVGEGT. Here the CDR3 reads CASSTSGRNEQFF. CDR3 bases: TGTGCCAGCAGTACTAGCGGGAGAAATGAGCAGTTCTTC.

This clonotype appeared a few times. The rearrangement uses TRBV11-3 and TRBJ2-7; TRBD2 aligns across 8 bases. The CDR3 has 15 residues. V was clipped by 0 bases and J by 5 bases; unmatched bases: 6. Germline assignment: CDR1 SGHNT and CDR2 YENEEA. CDR3 protein: CASSLEGTRSHEQYF. DNA for the CDR3: TGTGCCAGCAGCTTAGAAGGGACTAGGAGCCACGAGCAGTACTTC.

The chain uses TRBV2 and TRBJ1-5; 7 bases agree with TRBD1. The CDR3 is 14 residues long. V lost 5 bases to trimming and J lost 6 bases; unmatched junction nucleotides: 7. Germline V gene lookup returns CDR1 SNHLY and CDR2 FYNNEI. The CDR3 coding sequence is TGTGCCAGCAGTTCCGACAGGGAGGGTCAGCCCCAGCATTTT. Amino acids: CASSSDREGQPQHF.

This clonotype occurred many times. This sequence joins TRBV5-6 and TRBJ1-5; D gene ambiguous. CDR3 size: 14 residues. CDR1 is SGHDT, CDR2 YYEEEE, per germline. V shed 0 bases and J shed 4 bases, with 8 bases lying between them. CDR3 in amino acids: CASSLGQKNQPQHF. DNA for the CDR3: TGTGCCAGCAGCTTGGGCCAGAAAAATCAGCCCCAGCATTTT.

V and J are TRBV7-2 and TRBJ2-1, with 7 positions matching TRBD1. The V segment lost 5 bases and the J segment 7 bases; nucleotides outside the gene matches: 11. The CDR3 has 15 residues. Germline V gives CDR1 SGHTA, CDR2 FQGNSA. This CDR3 reads CASSPPRGPINEQFF. In DNA form, the CDR3 reads TGTGCCAGCAGCCCCCCGAGGGGGCCTATAAATGAGCAGTTCTTC.

This clonotype was seen a handful of times. The chain links TRBV6-2 or TRBV6-3 to TRBJ2-1; 8 nucleotides match TRBD2. This CDR3 is built from 11 residues. Germline CDR1 MNHEY, CDR2 SVGEGT. Unmatched junction bases numbered 10, after V lost 8 bases and J lost 16 bases. The CDR3 nucleotides are TGTGCCAGCTGGGGCGGGGGGTTCCGATTCTTC. Residues: CASWGGGFRFF.